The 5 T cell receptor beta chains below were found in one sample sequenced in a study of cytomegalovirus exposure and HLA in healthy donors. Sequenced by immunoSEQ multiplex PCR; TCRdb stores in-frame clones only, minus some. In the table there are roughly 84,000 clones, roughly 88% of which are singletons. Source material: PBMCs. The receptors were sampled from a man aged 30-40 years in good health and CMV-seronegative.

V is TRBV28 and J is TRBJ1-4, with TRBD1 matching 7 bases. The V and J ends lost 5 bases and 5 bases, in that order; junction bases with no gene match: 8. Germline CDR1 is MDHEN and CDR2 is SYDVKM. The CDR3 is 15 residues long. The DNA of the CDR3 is TGTGCCAGCAGTCTACCGGGACAGCAAAATGAAAAACTGTTTTTT. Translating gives CASSLPGQQNEKLFF. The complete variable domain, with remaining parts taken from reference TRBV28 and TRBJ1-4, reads DVKVTQSSRYLVKRTGEKVFLECVQDMDHENMFWYRQDPGLGLRLIYFSYDVKMKEKGDIPEGYSVSREKKERFSLILESASTNQTSMYLCASSLPGQQNEKLFFGSGTQLSVL.

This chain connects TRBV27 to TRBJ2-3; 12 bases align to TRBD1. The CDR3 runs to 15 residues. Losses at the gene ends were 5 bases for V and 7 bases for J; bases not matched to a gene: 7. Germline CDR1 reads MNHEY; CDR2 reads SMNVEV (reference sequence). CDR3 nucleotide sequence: TGTGCCAGCAGTCCGGGACAGGGGGCTCTATATACGCAGTATTTT. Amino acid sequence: CASSPGQGALYTQYF.

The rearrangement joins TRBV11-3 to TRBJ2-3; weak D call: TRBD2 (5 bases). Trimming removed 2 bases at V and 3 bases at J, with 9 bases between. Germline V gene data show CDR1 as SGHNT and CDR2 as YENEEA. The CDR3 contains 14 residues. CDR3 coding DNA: TGTGCCAGCAGCTTAACAAGCGGTACAGATACGCAGTATTTT. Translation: CASSLTSGTDTQYF.

The CDR3 DNA sequence: TGTGCCAGCAGTTGGGCAGGGCGGACTGAAGCTTTCTTT. Protein sequence: CASSWAGRTEAFF. The chain recombines TRBV6-5 with TRBJ1-1; D may be TRBD1 (5 bases). CDR3 length: 13 amino acids. CDR1 and CDR2 from the germline V gene are MNHEY and SVGAGI. V lost 4 bases and J 5 bases, leaving 11 bases between the germline ends.

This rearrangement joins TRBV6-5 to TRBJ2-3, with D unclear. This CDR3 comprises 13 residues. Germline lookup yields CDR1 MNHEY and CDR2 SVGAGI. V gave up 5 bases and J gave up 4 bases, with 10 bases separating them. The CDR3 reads CASSRFGSDTQYF. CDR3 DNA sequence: TGTGCCAGCAGTCGATTCGGTTCAGATACGCAGTATTTT.